The rows below give T cell receptor beta chains drawn from one sample of a study of T cell responses to AZD1222 COVID-19 vaccine. Only in-frame clones appear in the TCRdb table, and some are missing; sequencing was by immunoSEQ multiplex PCR. The repertoire has over 75,000 clones, 80% to 90% of them found once; the top ten carry more than 2%. Source: peripheral blood, taken 28 days after the second AZD1222 dose. Receptors were obtained from an adult who received the AZD1222 COVID-19 vaccine. Each CDR3 is given with its conserved first and last residue. A D gene is named only where the DNA matches it firmly. For some rows the clone size is stated as once, few or many, or as a class when expanded; others skip it.

clone size | J gene | V gene | D gene | CDR3 protein | CDR3 DNA
once | TRBJ2-3 | TRBV15 | TRBD2 | CATSRDRWLAGRTDTQYF | TGTGCCACCAGCAGAGATAGGTGGCTAGCGGGACGCACAGATACGCAGTATTTT
once | TRBJ2-5 | TRBV6-1 | . | CASSEFPVEGETQYF | TGTGCCAGCAGTGAATTTCCAGTCGAGGGGGAGACCCAGTACTTC
. | TRBJ1-2 | TRBV14 | . | CASSQFRGRYGYTF | TGTGCCAGCAGCCAATTCAGGGGACGATATGGCTACACCTTC
few | TRBJ1-2 | TRBV10-1 | TRBD1 | CASSPTGINYGYTF | TGCGCCAGCAGCCCGACAGGGATCAACTATGGCTACACCTTC
. | TRBJ2-7 | TRBV29-1 | . | CSVEVTNSAACEQYF | TGCAGCGTTGAGGTTACGAACAGCGCCGCGTGCGAGCAGTACTTC
. | TRBJ2-7 | TRBV11-1 | . | CASSTGAGTTYEQYF | TGTGCCAGCAGCACAGGCGCCGGGACCACCTACGAGCAGTACTTC
. | TRBJ1-2 | TRBV4-2 | . | CASSQDLSNYGYTF | TGTGCCAGCAGCCAAGATCTCAGCAACTATGGCTACACCTTC
. | TRBJ2-6 | TRBV6-4 | . | CASSDGGSGANVLTF | TGTGCCAGCAGTGACGGGGGCTCTGGGGCCAACGTCCTGACTTTC
. | TRBJ1-1 | TRBV5-6 | . | CASSLSTGNTEAFF | TGTGCCAGCAGCCTTTCGACAGGGAACACTGAAGCTTTCTTT
. | TRBJ1-1 | TRBV5-5 | TRBD1 | CASSYTGTVPNTEAFF | TGTGCCAGCAGTTATACAGGGACAGTTCCGAACACTGAAGCTTTCTTT
once | TRBJ2-3 | TRBV29-1 | . | CSVGPAHADTQYF | TGCAGCGTTGGTCCGGCCCACGCAGATACGCAGTATTTT
. | TRBJ2-5 | TRBV21-1 | . | CASSKANRDRIETQYF | TGTGCCAGCAGCAAAGCGAACCGGGACAGGATAGAGACCCAGTACTTC
once | TRBJ2-7 | TRBV12-5 | . | CASAQFTYEQYF | TGTGCTAGTGCCCAATTCACGTACGAGCAGTACTTC
. | TRBJ2-3 | TRBV3-1/TRBV3-2 | TRBD2 | CATQTSGADTQYF | TGTGCCACCCAGACTAGCGGGGCAGATACGCAGTATTTT
. | TRBJ2-1 | TRBV12-3/TRBV12-4 | . | CASTGGPNEQFF | TGTGCCAGCACCGGAGGGCCCAATGAGCAGTTCTTC
. | TRBJ2-7 | TRBV15 | . | CATSQGLSSYEQYF | TGTGCCACGTCCCAAGGATTGAGCTCCTACGAGCAGTACTTC
. | TRBJ1-5 | TRBV11-2 | . | CASSLEGGVDQPQHF | TGTGCCAGCAGCTTAGAGGGGGGCGTCGATCAGCCCCAGCATTTT
. | TRBJ1-1 | TRBV4-2 | . | CASSQRSEAFF | TGTGCCAGCAGCCAAAGATCTGAAGCTTTCTTT
. | TRBJ2-5 | TRBV5-1 | . | CASSLVANDQETQYF | TGCGCCAGCAGCTTGGTGGCTAACGACCAAGAGACCCAGTACTTC
. | TRBJ1-2 | TRBV3-1/TRBV3-2 | . | CASSQDLTGSYGYTF | TGTGCCAGCAGCCAAGATCTTACAGGGAGCTATGGCTACACCTTC
once | TRBJ2-5 | TRBV2 | TRBD1 | CASSEWPGQGNQETQYF | TGTGCCAGCAGTGAATGGCCGGGACAGGGAAATCAAGAGACCCAGTACTTC
once | TRBJ2-3 | TRBV30 | TRBD2 | CAWSVGLAGSTDTQYF | TGTGCCTGGAGTGTAGGTCTAGCGGGGTCCACAGATACGCAGTATTTT
. | TRBJ2-3 | TRBV15 | TRBD1 | CATSRGTGDRDTQYF | TGTGCCACCAGCAGAGGGACAGGGGACAGAGATACGCAGTATTTT
. | TRBJ2-7 | TRBV11-3 | . | CASSQGGGRAYEQYF | TGTGCCAGCAGCCAGGGTGGAGGTCGGGCCTACGAGCAGTACTTC
. | TRBJ2-1 | TRBV9 | TRBD2 | CASSVSGTSGRNEQFF | TGTGCCAGCAGCGTTTCCGGGACTAGCGGACGCAATGAGCAGTTCTTC
. | TRBJ2-1 | TRBV7-2 | . | CASSLRRDPYNEQFF | TGTGCCAGCAGCTTACGTAGGGACCCCTACAATGAGCAGTTCTTC
. | TRBJ1-6 | TRBV27 | . | CASSLPQTGRNSPLHF | TGTGCCAGCAGTCTCCCCCAGACAGGCCGGAATTCACCCCTCCACTTT
. | TRBJ2-1 | TRBV15 | . | CATSKELGAVDEQFF | TGTGCCACCAGCAAAGAACTGGGGGCTGTAGATGAGCAGTTCTTC
. | TRBJ2-6 | TRBV5-1 | . | CASSSTPPGNSGANVLTF | TGCGCCAGCAGCTCGACCCCTCCAGGGAATTCTGGGGCCAACGTCCTGACTTTC
. | TRBJ1-1 | TRBV10-3 | TRBD1 | CAISGWLGTGDEAFF | TGTGCCATCAGTGGTTGGCTCGGGACAGGGGATGAAGCTTTCTTT
. | TRBJ2-2 | TRBV19 | . | CASITHGTGELFF | TGTGCCAGTATCACCCACGGTACCGGGGAGCTGTTTTTT
. | TRBJ2-7 | TRBV10-2 | TRBD2 | CASRGDYGYEQYF | TGCGCCAGCAGAGGGGACTACGGCTACGAGCAGTACTTC
. | TRBJ1-6 | TRBV6-5 | TRBD1 | CASSRQGVNSPLHF | TGTGCCAGCAGCCGACAGGGCGTGAATTCACCCCTCCACTTT
. | TRBJ2-1 | TRBV7-2 | TRBD2 | CASSLGGGAYNEQFF | TGTGCCAGCAGCTTAGGTGGGGGGGCCTACAATGAGCAGTTCTTC
. | TRBJ2-7 | TRBV7-8 | . | CASSLGGEWASSYEQYF | TGTGCCAGCAGCTTAGGGGGGGAGTGGGCCAGCTCCTACGAGCAGTACTTC
. | TRBJ1-1 | TRBV9 | . | CASSVGATLNTEAFF | TGTGCCAGCAGCGTAGGGGCAACGTTGAACACTGAAGCTTTCTTT
. | TRBJ2-3 | TRBV20-1 | . | CSASSTGGADTQYF | TGCAGTGCTAGTAGTACGGGGGGCGCAGATACGCAGTATTTT
. | TRBJ1-6 | TRBV6-5 | . | CASSPGRTFSPLHF | TGTGCCAGCAGTCCGGGACGGACGTTTTCACCCCTCCACTTT
. | TRBJ1-5 | TRBV11-2 | TRBD1 | CASSLGDRDNQPQHF | TGTGCCAGCAGCTTAGGGGACAGGGACAATCAGCCCCAGCATTTT
. | TRBJ2-1 | TRBV18 | TRBD2 | CASSRTSGTEQFF | TGTGCCAGCTCCCGGACTAGCGGGACAGAGCAGTTCTTC
. | TRBJ2-7 | TRBV6-6 | . | CAAAKERTEQYF | TGTGCCGCCGCCAAAGAGCGGACCGAGCAGTACTTC